Included here is one T cell receptor beta chain sequence, with context. The sample originates from a study of blood T cell repertoires in COVID-19. Study-wide context: T cells, B-cell-depleted T cells, or PBMCs provided the cDNA or gDNA that served as material.

Germline loops: CDR1 KGHSH, CDR2 LQKENI. The CDR3 runs to 14 residues. Trimming removed 3 bases from V and 3 bases from J; junction bases left unmatched: 3. Study processing details: Nucleated cell counts were estimated from reference gene primer amplification. Sequencing used immunoSEQ multiplex PCR; TCRdb keeps in-frame clones, though not all of them. Clone size and V and J calls were adopted from that table, with D and trimming inferred from the DNA. The sample includes tens of thousands of clones, less than 85% seen only once; the top ten take 18%. The source is a woman between 45 and 60 years old with active or convalescent COVID-19. The chain joins TRBV18 to TRBJ2-3, with 7 bases lining up with TRBD1. The sequenced material came from peripheral blood. In DNA form, the CDR3 reads TGTGCCAGCTCACCCTACAGGGGAACAGATACGCAGTATTTT. Translation gives CASSPYRGTDTQYF.